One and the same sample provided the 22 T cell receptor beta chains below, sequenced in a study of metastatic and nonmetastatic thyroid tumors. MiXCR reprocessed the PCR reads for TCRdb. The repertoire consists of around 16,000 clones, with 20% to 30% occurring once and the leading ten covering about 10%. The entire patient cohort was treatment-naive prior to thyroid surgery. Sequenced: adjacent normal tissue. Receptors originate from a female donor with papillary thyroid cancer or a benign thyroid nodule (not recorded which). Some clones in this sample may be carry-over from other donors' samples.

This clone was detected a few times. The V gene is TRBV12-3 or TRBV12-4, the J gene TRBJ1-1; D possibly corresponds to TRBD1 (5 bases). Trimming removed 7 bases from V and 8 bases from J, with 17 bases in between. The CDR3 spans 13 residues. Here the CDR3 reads CASILRVTGEAFF. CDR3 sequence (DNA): TGTGCCAGCATCCTCAGGGTGACGGGCGAAGCTTTCTTT.

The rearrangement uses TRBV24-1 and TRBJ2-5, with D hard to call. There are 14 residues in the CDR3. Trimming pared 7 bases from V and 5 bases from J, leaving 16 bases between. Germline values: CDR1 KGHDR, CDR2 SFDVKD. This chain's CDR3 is CATRARLHGETQYF. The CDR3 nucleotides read TGTGCCACCAGGGCCCGGTTGCACGGGGAGACCCAGTACTTC.

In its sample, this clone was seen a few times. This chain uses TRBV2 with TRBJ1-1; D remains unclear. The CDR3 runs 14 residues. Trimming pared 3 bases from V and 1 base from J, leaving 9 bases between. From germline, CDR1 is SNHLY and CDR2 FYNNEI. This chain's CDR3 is CASSDLMRNTEAFF. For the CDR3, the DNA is TGTGCCAGCAGTGATTTAATGAGGAACACTGAAGCTTTCTTT.

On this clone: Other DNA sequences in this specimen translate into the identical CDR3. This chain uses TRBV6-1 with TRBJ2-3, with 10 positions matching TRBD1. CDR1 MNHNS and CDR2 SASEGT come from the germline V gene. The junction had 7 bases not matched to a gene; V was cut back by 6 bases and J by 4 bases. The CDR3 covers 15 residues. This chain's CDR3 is CASSLTGGSSDTQYF. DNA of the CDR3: TGTGCCAGCAGCCTGACAGGGGGCAGCTCAGATACGCAGTATTTT.

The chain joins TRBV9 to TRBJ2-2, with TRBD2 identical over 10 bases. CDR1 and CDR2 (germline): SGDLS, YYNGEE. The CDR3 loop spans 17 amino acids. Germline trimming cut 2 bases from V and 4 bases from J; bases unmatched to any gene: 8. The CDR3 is CASSVPAGGPVTGELFF. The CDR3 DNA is TGTGCCAGCAGCGTTCCAGCGGGAGGGCCGGTCACCGGGGAGCTGTTTTTT.

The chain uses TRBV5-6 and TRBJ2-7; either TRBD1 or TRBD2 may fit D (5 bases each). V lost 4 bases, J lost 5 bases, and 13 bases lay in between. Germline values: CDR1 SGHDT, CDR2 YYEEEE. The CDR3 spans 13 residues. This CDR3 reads CASSPWGNHEQYF. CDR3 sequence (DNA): TGTGCCAGCAGCCCTTGGGGGAACCACGAGCAGTACTTC.

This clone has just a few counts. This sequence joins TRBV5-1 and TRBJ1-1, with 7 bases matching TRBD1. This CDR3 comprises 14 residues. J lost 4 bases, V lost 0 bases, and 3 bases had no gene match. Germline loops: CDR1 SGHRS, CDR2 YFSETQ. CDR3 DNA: TGCGCCAGCAGCTTGGTACAGGGGACCACTGAAGCTTTCTTT. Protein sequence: CASSLVQGTTEAFF.

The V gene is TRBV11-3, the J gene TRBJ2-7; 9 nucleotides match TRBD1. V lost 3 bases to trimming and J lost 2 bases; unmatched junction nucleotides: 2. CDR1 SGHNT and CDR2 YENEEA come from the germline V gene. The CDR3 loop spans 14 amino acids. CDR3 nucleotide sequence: TGTGCCAGCAGCTTCAGGACAGGGGCCTACGAGCAGTACTTC. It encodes CASSFRTGAYEQYF.

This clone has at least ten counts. The CDR3 sequence is CSASHPGQLSNQPQHF. The CDR3 nucleotides read TGCAGTGCTAGTCACCCGGGACAGTTAAGCAATCAGCCCCAGCATTTT. The chain couples TRBV20-1 to TRBJ1-5, with 7 bases that match TRBD1. This CDR3 spans 16 amino acids. Trimming cost V 3 bases and J 1 base; bases outside gene matches: 9. The V gene's germline CDR1 is DFQATT and CDR2 SNEGSKA (reference sequence).

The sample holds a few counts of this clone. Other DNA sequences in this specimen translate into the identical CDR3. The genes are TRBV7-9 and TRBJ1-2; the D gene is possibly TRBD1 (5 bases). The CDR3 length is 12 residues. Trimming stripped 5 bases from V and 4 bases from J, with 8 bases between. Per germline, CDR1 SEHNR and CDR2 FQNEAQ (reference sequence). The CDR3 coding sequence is TGTGCCAGCAGCGGGGACCCCTATGGCTACACCTTC. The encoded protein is CASSGDPYGYTF.

The CDR3 spells CASSYDRAMGGYTF. CDR3 in DNA: TGTGCCAGCAGCTACGACAGGGCGATGGGTGGCTACACCTTC. V usage is TRBV5-6 and J usage is TRBJ1-2; TRBD1 matches at 7 bases. Unmatched junction bases numbered 9, after V lost 3 bases and J lost 7 bases. Germline V gene sequence: CDR1 SGHDT, CDR2 YYEEEE. The CDR3 covers 14 residues.

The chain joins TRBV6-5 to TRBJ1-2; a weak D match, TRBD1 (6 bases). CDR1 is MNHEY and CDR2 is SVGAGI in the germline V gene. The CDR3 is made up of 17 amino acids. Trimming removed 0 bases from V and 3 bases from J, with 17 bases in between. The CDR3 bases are TGTGCCAGCAGTTACTCTCCCGACAGGTCTCGGGACTATGGCTACACCTTC. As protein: CASSYSPDRSRDYGYTF.

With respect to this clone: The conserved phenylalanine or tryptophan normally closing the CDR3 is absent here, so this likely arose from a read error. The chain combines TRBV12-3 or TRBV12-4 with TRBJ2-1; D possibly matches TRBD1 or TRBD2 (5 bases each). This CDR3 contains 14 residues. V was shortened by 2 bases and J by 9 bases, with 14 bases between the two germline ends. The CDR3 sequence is CASSLQGKGGEQFL. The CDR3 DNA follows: TGTGCCAGCAGTTTACAGGGAAAAGGAGGTGAGCAGTTCCTC.

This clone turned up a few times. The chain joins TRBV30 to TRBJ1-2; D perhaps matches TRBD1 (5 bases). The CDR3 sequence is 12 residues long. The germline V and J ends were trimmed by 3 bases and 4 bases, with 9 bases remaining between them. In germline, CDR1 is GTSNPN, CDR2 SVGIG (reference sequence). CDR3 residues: CAWRLGVYGYTF. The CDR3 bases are TGTGCCTGGAGACTGGGGGTCTATGGCTACACCTTC.

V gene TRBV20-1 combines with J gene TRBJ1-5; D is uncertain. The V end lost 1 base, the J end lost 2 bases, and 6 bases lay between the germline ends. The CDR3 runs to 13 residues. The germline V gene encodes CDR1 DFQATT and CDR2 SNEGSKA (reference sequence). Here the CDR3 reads CSARVTRNQPQHF. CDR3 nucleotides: TGCAGTGCTAGAGTGACACGCAATCAGCCCCAGCATTTT.

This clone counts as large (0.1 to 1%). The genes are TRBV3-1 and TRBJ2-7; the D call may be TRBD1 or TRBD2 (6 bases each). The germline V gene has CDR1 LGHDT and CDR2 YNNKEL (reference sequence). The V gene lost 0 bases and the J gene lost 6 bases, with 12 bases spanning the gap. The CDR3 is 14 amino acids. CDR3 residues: CASSQDLQGGEQYF. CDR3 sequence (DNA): TGTGCCAGCAGCCAAGATTTACAGGGAGGCGAGCAGTACTTC.

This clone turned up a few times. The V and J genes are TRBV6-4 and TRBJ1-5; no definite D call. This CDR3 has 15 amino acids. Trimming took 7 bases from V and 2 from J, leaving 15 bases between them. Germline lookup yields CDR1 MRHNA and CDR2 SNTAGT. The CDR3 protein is CASTRVGGGNQPQHF. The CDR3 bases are TGTGCCAGCACCCGGGTGGGCGGGGGCAATCAGCCCCAGCATTTT.

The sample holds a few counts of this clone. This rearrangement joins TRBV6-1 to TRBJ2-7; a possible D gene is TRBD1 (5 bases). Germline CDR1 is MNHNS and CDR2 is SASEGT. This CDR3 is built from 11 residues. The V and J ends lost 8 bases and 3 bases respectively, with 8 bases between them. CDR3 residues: CASLGVYEQYF. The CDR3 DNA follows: TGTGCCAGCTTAGGGGTCTACGAGCAGTACTTC.

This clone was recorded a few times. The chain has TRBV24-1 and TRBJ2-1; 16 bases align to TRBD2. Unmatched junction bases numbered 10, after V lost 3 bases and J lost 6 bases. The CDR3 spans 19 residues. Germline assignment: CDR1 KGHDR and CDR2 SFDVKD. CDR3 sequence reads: CATSDTGTSGRARLNEQFF. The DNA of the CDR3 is TGTGCCACCAGTGATACCGGGACTAGCGGGAGGGCCAGGCTCAATGAGCAGTTCTTC.

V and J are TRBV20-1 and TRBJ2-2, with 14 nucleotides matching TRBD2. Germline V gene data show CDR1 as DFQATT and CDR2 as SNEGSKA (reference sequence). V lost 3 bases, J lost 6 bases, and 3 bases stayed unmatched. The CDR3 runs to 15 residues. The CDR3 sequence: CSASLTSGRAGELFF. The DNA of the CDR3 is TGCAGTGCTAGCCTGACTAGCGGGAGGGCCGGGGAGCTGTTTTTT.

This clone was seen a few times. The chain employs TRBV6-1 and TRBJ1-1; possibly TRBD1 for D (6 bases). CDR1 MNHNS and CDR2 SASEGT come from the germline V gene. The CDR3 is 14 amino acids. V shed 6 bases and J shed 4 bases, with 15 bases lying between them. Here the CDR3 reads CASRTRGRATEAFF. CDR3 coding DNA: TGTGCCAGCAGAACTAGGGGGAGAGCCACTGAAGCTTTCTTT.

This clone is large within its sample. The CDR3 loop reads CASSVDRGPAGELFF. CDR3 DNA: TGCGCCAGCAGTGTAGACAGGGGGCCGGCCGGGGAGCTGTTTTTT. The chain joins TRBV10-1 to TRBJ2-2, with 10 bases fitting TRBD1. J was trimmed by 6 bases and V by 4 bases; bases with no gene match: 5. This CDR3 region has 15 residues. Germline CDR1 reads WNHNN; CDR2 reads SYGVQD (reference sequence).